Listed here is a single TCR beta chain. No conserved phenylalanine or tryptophan is present at the end of the CDR3, so a read error is the likely explanation. No DNA is shown, since the ends of the CDR3 on it are uncertain; the CDR3 is the one TCRdb lists. Each CDR3 protein is one row after TCRdb ran MiXCR on the PCR reads. Among nearly 650,000 distinct CDR3 sequences listed, less than 30% were seen once. Libraries from naive CD8 cells were generated from approximately 22,000 to 940,000 sorted cells (with 10%, 30% or 50% RNA). The CDR3 has 16 amino acids, counting both end residues. The data are from a study of molecular identifiers for immune sequencing clone quantification.

Source material: naive CD8+ T cells from blood, with Jurkat cell RNA spiked in. The subset denotes: FACS-sorted CD8+CD4-CCR7+CD45RA+ naive T cells. This chain connects TRBV12-3 or TRBV12-4 to TRBJ1-2; TRBD1, as called in the table, went unchecked against the DNA. This sequence was found in a human donor in good health. Some libraries in this study had Jurkat cell RNA spiked in. CDR3 loop: CASSLFRGADVHGCTL.